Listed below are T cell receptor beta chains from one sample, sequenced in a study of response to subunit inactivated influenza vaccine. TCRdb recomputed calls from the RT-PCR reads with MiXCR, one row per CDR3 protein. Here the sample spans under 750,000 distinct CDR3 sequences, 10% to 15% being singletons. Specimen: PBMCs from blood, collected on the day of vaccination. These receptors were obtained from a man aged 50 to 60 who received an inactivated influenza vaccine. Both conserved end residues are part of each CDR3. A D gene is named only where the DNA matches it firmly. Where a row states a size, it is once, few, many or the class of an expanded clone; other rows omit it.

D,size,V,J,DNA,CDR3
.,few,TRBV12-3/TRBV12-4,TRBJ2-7,TGTGCCAGCAGGAGGGACTGGCCCTACGAGCAGTACTTC,CASRRDWPYEQYF
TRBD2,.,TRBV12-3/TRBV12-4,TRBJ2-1,TGTGCCAGCAGTTTCTCGGGACTAGCGGGGAATGAGCAGTTCTTC,CASSFSGLAGNEQFF
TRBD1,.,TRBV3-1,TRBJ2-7,TGTGCCAGCAGCGACAGGGGTAGCGGCACCTACGAGCAGTACTTC,CASSDRGSGTYEQYF
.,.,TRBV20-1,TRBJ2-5,TGCAGTGCTAGTCCTTTTCAGGGGGGGCCCCAAGAGACCCAGTACTTC,CSASPFQGGPQETQYF
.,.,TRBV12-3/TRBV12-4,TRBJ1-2,TGTGCCAGCAGTTTGAGGGGGGGCACTAACTATGGCTACACCTTC,CASSLRGGTNYGYTF
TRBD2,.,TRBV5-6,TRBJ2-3,TGTGCCAGCAGCTTGGCCGTCGGACTAGCGGGAGAGCAGTATTTT,CASSLAVGLAGEQYF
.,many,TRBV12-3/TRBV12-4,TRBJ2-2,TGTGCCAGCAGTCTCCGTGTTGGGGGGAACACCGGGGAGCTGTTTTTT,CASSLRVGGNTGELFF
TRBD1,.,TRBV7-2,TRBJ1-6,TGTGCCAGCAGCGCCACCGGGACAGTTTCACCCCTCCACTTT,CASSATGTVSPLHF
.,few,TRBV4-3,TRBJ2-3,TGCGCCAGCAGCCAAGATCCGCCGGGGGCGACAGATACGCAGTATTTT,CASSQDPPGATDTQYF
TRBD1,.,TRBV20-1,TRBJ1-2,TGCAGTGCTAGATCGGGACAGGGGGCGGACTATGGCTACACCTTC,CSARSGQGADYGYTF
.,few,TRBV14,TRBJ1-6,TGTGCCAGCAGCCAAGAGCGTCGGCAGGGGTCCTATAATTCACCCCTCCACTTT,CASSQERRQGSYNSPLHF
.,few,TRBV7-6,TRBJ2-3,TGTGCCAGCAGCCGTTTGGGGGGCCGGGGCACAGATACGCAGTATTTT,CASSRLGGRGTDTQYF
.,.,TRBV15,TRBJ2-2,TGTGCCACCAGCAGAGCCTTGGGGGTAAACACCGGGGAGCTGTTTTTT,CATSRALGVNTGELFF
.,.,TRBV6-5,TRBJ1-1,TGTGCCAGCAGTTACCTTGAGGGGTTGAGCACTGAAGCTTTCTTT,CASSYLEGLSTEAFF
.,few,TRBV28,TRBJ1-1,TGTGCCAGCAGTTTCTCTTCCCGTCTTGGAGCTTTCTTT,CASSFSSRLGAFF
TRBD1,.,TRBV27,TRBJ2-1,TGTGCCAGCTCCCGGACAGGGCTCGACTATGAGCAGTTCTTC,CASSRTGLDYEQFF
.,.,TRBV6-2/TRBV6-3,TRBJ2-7,TGTGCCAGCAGTAAGGGACTGGGCTCCTACGAGCAGTACTTC,CASSKGLGSYEQYF
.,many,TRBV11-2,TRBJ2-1,TGTGCCAGCAGCTTAGGGGGACGGGACAATGAGCAGTTCTTC,CASSLGGRDNEQFF
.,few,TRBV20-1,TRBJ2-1,TGCAGTGCTACCGGGGCCTACAATGAGCAGTTCTTC,CSATGAYNEQFF
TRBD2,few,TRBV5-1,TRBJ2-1,TGCGCCAGCAGCGGAACTAGCGGGGGTTACCCCCTTGAGCAGTTCTTC,CASSGTSGGYPLEQFF
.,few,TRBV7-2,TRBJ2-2,TGTGCCAGCAGCTTTCGGGCAGCAGGTCAGAACACCGGGGAGCTGTTTTTT,CASSFRAAGQNTGELFF
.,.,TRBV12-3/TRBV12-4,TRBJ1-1,TGTGCCAGCAGTTTTGAGGCCCTCTGGGTCACTGAAGCTTTCTTT,CASSFEALWVTEAFF
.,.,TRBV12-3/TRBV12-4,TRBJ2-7,TGTGCCAGCAGTAGAAGCGGATTCCCCTACGAGCAGTACTTC,CASSRSGFPYEQYF
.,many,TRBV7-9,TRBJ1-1,TGTGCCAGCAGCTTAGCTGCCGGGGGTACTGAAGCTTTCTTT,CASSLAAGGTEAFF
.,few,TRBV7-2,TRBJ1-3,TGTGCCAGCAGCTACGGGACTCCTGGAAACACCATATATTTT,CASSYGTPGNTIYF
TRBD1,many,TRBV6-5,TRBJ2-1,TGTGCCAGCAGTTATATAAGACAGGGGCCCGTCTACAATGAGCAGTTCTTC,CASSYIRQGPVYNEQFF
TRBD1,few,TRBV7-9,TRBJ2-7,TGTGCCAGCAGCCATCCAACAGGGGTGAGGTACTTC,CASSHPTGVRYF
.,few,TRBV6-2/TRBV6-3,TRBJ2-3,TGTGCCAGCAGCGAGCCGGATACGCAGTATTTT,CASSEPDTQYF
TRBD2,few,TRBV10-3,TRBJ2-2,TGTGCCATCAGTATAGCGGGAAACACCGGGGAGCTGTTTTTT,CAISIAGNTGELFF
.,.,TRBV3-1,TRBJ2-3,TGTGCCAGCAGCCAAGATTCAGGGACCCCGCAGTATTTT,CASSQDSGTPQYF
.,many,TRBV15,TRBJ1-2,TGTGCCACCAGCAGAGGGGGAGGAAACTATGGCTACACCTTC,CATSRGGGNYGYTF
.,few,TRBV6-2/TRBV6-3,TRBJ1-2,TGTGCCAGCAGCATAGAGCGGAGCTACACCTTC,CASSIERSYTF
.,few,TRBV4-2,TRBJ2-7,TGTGCCAGCAGCCAATACGGGGCCTACGAGCAGTACTTC,CASSQYGAYEQYF
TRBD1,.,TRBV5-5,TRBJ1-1,TGTGCCAGCAGCTCGGGACAGACCACTAACACTGAAGCTTTCTTT,CASSSGQTTNTEAFF
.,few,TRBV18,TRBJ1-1,TGTGCCAGCTCACCGGGCCAGGGCGAAGCTTTCTTT,CASSPGQGEAFF
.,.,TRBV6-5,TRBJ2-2,TGTGCCAGCAGTTACTCAGGGGCGAACACCGGGGAGCTGTTTTTT,CASSYSGANTGELFF
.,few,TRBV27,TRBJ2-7,TGTGCCAGCAGTTTATCCGCTCAATTTGTCTACTACGAGCAGTACTTC,CASSLSAQFVYYEQYF
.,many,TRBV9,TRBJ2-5,TGTGCCAGCAGCGTTTCTACCGGGTGGGAGGAGACCCAGTACTTC,CASSVSTGWEETQYF
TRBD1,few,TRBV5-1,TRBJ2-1,TGCGCCAGCAGCGAAGGGACAGCCTCCTACAATGAGCAGTTCTTC,CASSEGTASYNEQFF
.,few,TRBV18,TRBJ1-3,TGTGCCACCATTCCACAGCGGGATGGAAACACCATATATTTT,CATIPQRDGNTIYF
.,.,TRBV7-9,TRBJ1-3,TGTACCAGCAGCCCCGCAGGGACCGGAAACACCATATATTTT,CTSSPAGTGNTIYF
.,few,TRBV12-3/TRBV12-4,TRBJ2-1,TGTGCCAGCAGTCCAATGGGGGGTCCTTACAATGAGCAGTTCTTC,CASSPMGGPYNEQFF
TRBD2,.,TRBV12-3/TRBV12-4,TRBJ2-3,TGTGCCAGCAGTTTAACCGGGGGGGCGAGAGATACGCAGTATTTT,CASSLTGGARDTQYF
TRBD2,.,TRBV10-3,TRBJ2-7,TGTGCCATTGCACCTAGCGGGAGGGCCTACGAGCAGTACTTC,CAIAPSGRAYEQYF
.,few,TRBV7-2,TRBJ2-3,TGTGCCAGCAGCTTAGTGGGGTCAGGGGTAGATACGCAGTATTTT,CASSLVGSGVDTQYF
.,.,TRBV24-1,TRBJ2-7,TGTGCCACCAGTGATTTTAACGGCCCGTGTTGGGAGCAGTACTTC,CATSDFNGPCWEQYF
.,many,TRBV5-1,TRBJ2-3,TGCGCCAGCAGCCTCGAGACTAGAGCCACAGATACGCAGTATTTT,CASSLETRATDTQYF
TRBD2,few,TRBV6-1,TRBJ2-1,TGTGCCACCCCCCTTAGCGGGGAAGTTGGTGAGCAGTTCTTC,CATPLSGEVGEQFF
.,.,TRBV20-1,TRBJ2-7,TGCAGTGCTAGAGGGACACGAGAGATCGACGAGCAGTACTTC,CSARGTREIDEQYF
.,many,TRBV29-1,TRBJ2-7,TGCAGCGTCCCCGGGCCCAAGAACGGCGAGCAGTACTTC,CSVPGPKNGEQYF
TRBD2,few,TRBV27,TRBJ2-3,TGTGCCAGCGGGGTGCTAGCGGGGGGGCAAGGAGATACGCAGTATTTT,CASGVLAGGQGDTQYF
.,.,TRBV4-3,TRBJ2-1,TGCGCCAGCAGCCAAGATATAGGGACCCACAATGAGCAGTTCTTC,CASSQDIGTHNEQFF